The rows below give T cell receptor beta chains drawn from one sample of a study of cytomegalovirus exposure and HLA in healthy donors. Sequencing used immunoSEQ multiplex PCR; TCRdb keeps in-frame clones, though not all of them. The sample shows about 150,000 clones, over 60% of them seen only once. The sample was PBMCs. The receptors originated from a woman aged 55-70 years in good health and CMV-seronegative. Both conserved end residues are part of each CDR3. Fields, in order: D gene, clone size, V gene, J gene, CDR3 protein, CDR3 DNA. A D gene is named only where the DNA matches it firmly. Size tells how often a clone was seen (once, few, many) or the class of an expanded clone, and some rows leave it out.

D: .
size: .
V: TRBV9
J: TRBJ2-6
CDR3: CASSVWRGAGANVLTF
DNA: TGTGCCAGCAGCGTGTGGAGGGGTGCTGGGGCCAACGTCCTGACTTTC

D: .
size: .
V: TRBV5-1
J: TRBJ2-1
CDR3: CASSLEGLTYNEQFF
DNA: TGCGCCAGCAGCTTGGAAGGACTAACATACAATGAGCAGTTCTTC

D: .
size: few
V: TRBV5-1
J: TRBJ1-4
CDR3: CASSYTNTNEKLFF
DNA: TGCGCCAGCAGCTACACCAATACTAATGAAAAACTGTTTTTT

D: TRBD1
size: .
V: TRBV28
J: TRBJ1-1
CDR3: CASGTGGWNTEAFF
DNA: TGTGCCAGCGGGACAGGGGGATGGAACACTGAAGCTTTCTTT

D: .
size: many
V: TRBV5-6
J: TRBJ1-5
CDR3: CASSSRGGSNQPQHF
DNA: TGTGCCAGCAGCTCCCGGGGGGGAAGCAATCAGCCCCAGCATTTT

D: TRBD1
size: .
V: TRBV6-6
J: TRBJ2-1
CDR3: CASSYPGTGNNEQFF
DNA: TGTGCCAGCAGTTACCCCGGGACAGGGAATAATGAGCAGTTCTTC

D: .
size: .
V: TRBV21-1
J: TRBJ2-2
CDR3: CASSKKGTSGRAHTGELFF
DNA: TGTGCCAGCAGCAAGAAGGGGACTAGCGGGAGGGCCCACACCGGGGAGCTGTTTTTT

D: .
size: few
V: TRBV4-1
J: TRBJ2-1
CDR3: CATGTGKEQFF
DNA: TGCGCCACAGGAACGGGAAAGGAGCAGTTCTTC

D: TRBD1
size: .
V: TRBV7-2
J: TRBJ2-1
CDR3: CASSLQQGFYNEQFF
DNA: TGTGCCAGCAGCTTACAACAGGGGTTCTACAATGAGCAGTTCTTC

D: .
size: .
V: TRBV2
J: TRBJ1-1
CDR3: CASSPTDKMEAFF
DNA: TGTGCCAGCAGCCCGACAGACAAAATGGAAGCTTTCTTT

D: TRBD1
size: .
V: TRBV5-1
J: TRBJ1-2
CDR3: CASSKNAQGATYGYTF
DNA: TGCGCCAGCAGCAAGAATGCCCAGGGGGCGACTTATGGCTACACCTTC

D: TRBD2
size: many
V: TRBV29-1
J: TRBJ2-1
CDR3: CSVGAGGAAYNEQFF
DNA: TGCAGCGTTGGAGCGGGGGGGGCTGCCTACAATGAGCAGTTCTTC

D: .
size: .
V: TRBV5-1
J: TRBJ1-4
CDR3: CASSLVGGNEKLFF
DNA: TGCGCCAGCAGCTTGGTAGGGGGAAATGAAAAACTGTTTTTT

D: .
size: .
V: TRBV7-9
J: TRBJ2-7
CDR3: CSSSSYYEQYF
DNA: TGTTCCAGCAGCTCTTACTACGAGCAGTACTTC

D: .
size: .
V: TRBV6-5
J: TRBJ2-1
CDR3: CASTSRPGVNEQFF
DNA: TGTGCCAGCACCTCACGCCCGGGGGTGAATGAGCAGTTCTTC

D: .
size: few
V: TRBV6-1
J: TRBJ1-3
CDR3: CASSEALGNTIYF
DNA: TGTGCCAGCAGTGAAGCGTTAGGAAACACCATATATTTT

D: .
size: .
V: TRBV6-1
J: TRBJ1-6
CDR3: CASRVTSTLNSPLHF
DNA: TGTGCCAGCAGAGTTACATCAACCCTTAATTCACCCCTCCACTTT

D: .
size: .
V: TRBV18
J: TRBJ2-2
CDR3: CASSPRDSATGELFF
DNA: TGTGCCAGCTCACCGCGGGACTCAGCGACCGGGGAGCTGTTTTTT

D: TRBD2
size: few
V: TRBV5-1
J: TRBJ2-5
CDR3: CASSRSGREQETQYF
DNA: TGCGCCAGCAGTCGTAGCGGGAGAGAACAAGAGACCCAGTACTTC

D: TRBD2
size: .
V: TRBV6-5
J: TRBJ2-7
CDR3: CASSYLRGGSTHEQYF
DNA: TGTGCCAGCAGTTACCTCCGCGGCGGGAGTACCCACGAGCAGTACTTC